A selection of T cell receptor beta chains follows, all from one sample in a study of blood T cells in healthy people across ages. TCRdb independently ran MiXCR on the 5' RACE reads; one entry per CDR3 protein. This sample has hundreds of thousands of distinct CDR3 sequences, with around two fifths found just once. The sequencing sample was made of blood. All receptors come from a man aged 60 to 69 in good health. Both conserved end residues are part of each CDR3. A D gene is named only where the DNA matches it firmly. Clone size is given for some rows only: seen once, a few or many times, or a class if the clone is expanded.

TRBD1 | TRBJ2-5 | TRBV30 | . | TGTGCCTGGAGTGCGCCGGGACAGCAAGAGACCCAGTACTTC | CAWSAPGQQETQYF
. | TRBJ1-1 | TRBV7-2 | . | TGTGCCAGCAGCTTGGCCGGGGGTCTGGCTTTCTTT | CASSLAGGLAFF
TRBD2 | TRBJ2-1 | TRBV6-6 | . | TGTGCCAGCAGTACCCGTAGCGGGGGGCGCTACAATGAGCAGTTCTTC | CASSTRSGGRYNEQFF
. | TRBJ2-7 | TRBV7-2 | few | TGTGCCAGCAGCTTAGCGCCCATCTCAGGGCAAGGGGAGCAGTACTTC | CASSLAPISGQGEQYF
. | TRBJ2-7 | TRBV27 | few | TGTGCCAGCAGTTCTCTCTCGTCGGACTACGAGCAGTACTTC | CASSSLSSDYEQYF
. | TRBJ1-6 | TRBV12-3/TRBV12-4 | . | TGTGCCAGCAGTCCGAACAGGGTCTCACCCCTCCACTTT | CASSPNRVSPLHF
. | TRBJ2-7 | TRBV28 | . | TGTGCCAGCAGTTTGCGGGGGCAGTGGTACGAGCAGTACTTC | CASSLRGQWYEQYF
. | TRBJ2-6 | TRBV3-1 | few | TGTGCCAGCAGCCAAGCCCCTAGTACCGGGGGCTCTGGGGCCAACGTCCTGACTTTC | CASSQAPSTGGSGANVLTF
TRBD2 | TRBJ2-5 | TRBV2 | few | TGTGCCAGCAGGACTAGCGGGGGGGCCCGAGAGACCCAGTACTTC | CASRTSGGARETQYF
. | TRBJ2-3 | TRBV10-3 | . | TGTGCCATCAGTGGAGACTACACAGATACGCAGTATTTT | CAISGDYTDTQYF
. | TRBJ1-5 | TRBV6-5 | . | TGTGCCAGCAGTTTATCTGGATTTAGCAATCAGCCCCAGCATTTT | CASSLSGFSNQPQHF
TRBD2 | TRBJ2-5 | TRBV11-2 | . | TGTGCCAGCAGCCAAGTAACGGGGGGGCCGGAGACCCAGTACTTC | CASSQVTGGPETQYF
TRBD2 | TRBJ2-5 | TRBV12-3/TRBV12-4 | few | TGTGCCAGCAGTCTCCGGACTAGCGGGGGAGGGACCCAGTACTTC | CASSLRTSGGGTQYF
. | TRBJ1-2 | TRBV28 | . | TGTGCCACCTTTATGGGCGGCTACACCTTC | CATFMGGYTF
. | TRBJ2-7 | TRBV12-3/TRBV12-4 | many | TGTGCCAGCAGTTTATGGTCCTACGAGCAGTACTTC | CASSLWSYEQYF
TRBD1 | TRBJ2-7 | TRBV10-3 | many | TGTGCCACAGGACAGGGTTCCGAGCAGTACTTC | CATGQGSEQYF
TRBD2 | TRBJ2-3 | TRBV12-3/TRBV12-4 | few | TGTGCCAGCAGTCCCGGACTAGCCCCGGGCACAGATACGCAGTATTTT | CASSPGLAPGTDTQYF
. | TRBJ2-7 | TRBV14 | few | TGTGCCAGCAGCCTTCGGGACGACTACGAGCAGTACTTC | CASSLRDDYEQYF
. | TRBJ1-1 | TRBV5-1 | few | TGCGCCAGCAGCTTGTCAGGGACACATAATGAAGCTTTCTTT | CASSLSGTHNEAFF
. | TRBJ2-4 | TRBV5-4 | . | TGTGCCAGTCGCCCAGCCGGGGCGGCCAAAAACATTCAGTACTTC | CASRPAGAAKNIQYF
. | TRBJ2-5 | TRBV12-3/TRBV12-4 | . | TGTGCCAGCAGTGTCGGGGGAGCCCCCTACAATGAGCAGTACTTC | CASSVGGAPYNEQYF
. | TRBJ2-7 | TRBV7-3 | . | TGTGCCAGCAGCTTACGCCCCCCCGGGCTAGAAAAGCAAGACGAGCAGTACTTC | CASSLRPPGLEKQDEQYF
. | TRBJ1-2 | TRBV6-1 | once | TGTGCCAGCAGTGAGGGACATCGAACTTCGGTCTATGGCTACACCTTC | CASSEGHRTSVYGYTF
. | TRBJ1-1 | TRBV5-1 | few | TGCGCCAGCAGCTTGGGGTCGAGTGAAGCTTTCTTT | CASSLGSSEAFF
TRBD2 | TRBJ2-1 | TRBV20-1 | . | TGCAGTGCACGACCCTCTAGCGGGGGGCATTACAATGAGCAGTTCTTC | CSARPSSGGHYNEQFF
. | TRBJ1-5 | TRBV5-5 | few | TGTGCCAGCAGCTCAGCCGGGGCAGCCCGCGAGCATTTT | CASSSAGAAREHF
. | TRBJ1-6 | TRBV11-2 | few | TGTGCCAGCAGCCTCGGGACCTCTAGTCCACCCCTCCACTTT | CASSLGTSSPPLHF
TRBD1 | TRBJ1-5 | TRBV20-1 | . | TGCAGTGCTAGAGAGACAGGGGCCTCCTGTTCCCAGCATTTT | CSARETGASCSQHF
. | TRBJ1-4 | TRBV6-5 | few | TGTGCCAGCAGTTACTCGAGGGAGGGGAGGGGTGAAAAACTGTTTTTT | CASSYSREGRGEKLFF
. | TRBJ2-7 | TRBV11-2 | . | TGTGCCAACAGCTTAGATGTAGGTGAGCAGTACTTC | CANSLDVGEQYF
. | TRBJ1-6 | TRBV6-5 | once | TGTGCCAGCAACGGACACGTTAATTCACCCCTCCACTTT | CASNGHVNSPLHF
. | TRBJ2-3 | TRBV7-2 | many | TGTGCCAGCAGCTTAATGGGTGATGCACCTCTTTCCAGCACAGATACGCAGTATTTT | CASSLMGDAPLSSTDTQYF
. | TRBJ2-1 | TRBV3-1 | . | TGTGCCAGCAGCGGGGAGCGGAGCCGAAACAATGAGCAGTTCTTC | CASSGERSRNNEQFF
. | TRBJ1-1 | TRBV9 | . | TGTGCCAGCAGCGTAGTTGGTGACAGCCCTGAAGCTTTCTTT | CASSVVGDSPEAFF
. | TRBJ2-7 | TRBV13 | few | TGTGCCAGCAGCCCCTACGATCAGTCCTACGAGCAGTACTTC | CASSPYDQSYEQYF
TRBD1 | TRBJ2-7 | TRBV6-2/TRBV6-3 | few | TGTGCCAGCAGTCCACCGGGACAGGTTTCCGAGCAGTACTTC | CASSPPGQVSEQYF
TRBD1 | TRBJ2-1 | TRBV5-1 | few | TGCGCCAGCAGCTTGGCCTACGGGACAGTCTACAATGAGCAGTTCTTC | CASSLAYGTVYNEQFF
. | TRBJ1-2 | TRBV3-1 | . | TGTGCCAGCAGCCAAGGACAGTCGGGCTACACCTTC | CASSQGQSGYTF
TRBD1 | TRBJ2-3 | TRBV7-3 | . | TGTGCCAGCAGCTCTTCCGGGACAGTTGGAGATACGCAGTATTTT | CASSSSGTVGDTQYF
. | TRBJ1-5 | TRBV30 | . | TGTGCCTGGAGTGTACCAGGGTATGTTCAGCCCCAGCATTTT | CAWSVPGYVQPQHF
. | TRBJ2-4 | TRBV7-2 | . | TGTGCCAGCTCGGCAGGGTGGAGCGCAGGCAAAAACATTCAGTACTTC | CASSAGWSAGKNIQYF
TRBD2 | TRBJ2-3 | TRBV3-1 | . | TGTGCCAGCAGCCAAGGACTAGCGGGGGGGCAAATAGATACGCAGTATTTT | CASSQGLAGGQIDTQYF
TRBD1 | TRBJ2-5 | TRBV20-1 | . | TGCAGTGCAGACATCGGGACAGATAAAGAGACCCAGTACTTC | CSADIGTDKETQYF
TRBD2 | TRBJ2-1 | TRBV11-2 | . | TGTGCCAGCAGCTTAGATCTGGTGGCGGGGGGTACTCACAATGAGCAGTTCTTC | CASSLDLVAGGTHNEQFF
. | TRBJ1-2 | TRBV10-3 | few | TGTGCCACCTTGGCGGGTTCTGGGTTTCTGGACTATGGCTACACCTTC | CATLAGSGFLDYGYTF
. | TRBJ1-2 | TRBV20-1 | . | TGCAGTGCTAGCCAGGGGAGTGGCTATGGCTACACCTTC | CSASQGSGYGYTF
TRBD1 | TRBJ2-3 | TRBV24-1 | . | TGTGCCACCAGTGATACGGGACAGGCGAGGACAGATACGCAGTATTTT | CATSDTGQARTDTQYF
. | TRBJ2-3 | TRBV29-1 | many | TGCAGCTCCCGGGACCTGACAGATACGCAGTATTTT | CSSRDLTDTQYF
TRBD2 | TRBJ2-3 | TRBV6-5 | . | TGTGCCAGCAGACGACTAGCGGCAGATACGCAGTATTTT | CASRRLAADTQYF
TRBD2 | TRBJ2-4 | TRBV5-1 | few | TGCGCCAGCAGCTTGGGTGCGGGGGGCACCAAAAACATTCAGTACTTC | CASSLGAGGTKNIQYF
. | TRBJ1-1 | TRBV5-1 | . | TGCGCCAGCAGCCGCCAGCAGGGCACTGAAGCTTTCTTT | CASSRQQGTEAFF
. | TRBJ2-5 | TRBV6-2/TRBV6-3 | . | TGTGCCAGCAGTCGGCTCGATGGGGGGACCCAGTACTTC | CASSRLDGGTQYF
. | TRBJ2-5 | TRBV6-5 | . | TGTGCCAGCAGTTCCAGCGGGGACACTTTAAACGGGCAGTACTTC | CASSSSGDTLNGQYF